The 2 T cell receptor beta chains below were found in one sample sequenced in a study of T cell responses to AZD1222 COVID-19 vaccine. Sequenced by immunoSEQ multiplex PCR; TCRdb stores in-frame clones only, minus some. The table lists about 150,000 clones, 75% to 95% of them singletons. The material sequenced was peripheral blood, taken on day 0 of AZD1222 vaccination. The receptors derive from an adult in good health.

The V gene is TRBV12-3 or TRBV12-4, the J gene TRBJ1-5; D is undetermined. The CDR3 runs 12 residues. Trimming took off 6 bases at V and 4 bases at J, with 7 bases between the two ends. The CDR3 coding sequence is TGTGCCAGCAGCGACGGTAATCAGCCCCAGCATTTT. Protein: CASSDGNQPQHF.

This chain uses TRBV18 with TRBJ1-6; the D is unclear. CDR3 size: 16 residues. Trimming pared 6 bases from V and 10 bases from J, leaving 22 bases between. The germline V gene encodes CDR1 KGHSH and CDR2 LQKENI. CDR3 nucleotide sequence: TGTGCCAGCTCCCCCGGGTTTGGGGTCGGGGAATCACCCCTCCACTTT. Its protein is CASSPGFGVGESPLHF.